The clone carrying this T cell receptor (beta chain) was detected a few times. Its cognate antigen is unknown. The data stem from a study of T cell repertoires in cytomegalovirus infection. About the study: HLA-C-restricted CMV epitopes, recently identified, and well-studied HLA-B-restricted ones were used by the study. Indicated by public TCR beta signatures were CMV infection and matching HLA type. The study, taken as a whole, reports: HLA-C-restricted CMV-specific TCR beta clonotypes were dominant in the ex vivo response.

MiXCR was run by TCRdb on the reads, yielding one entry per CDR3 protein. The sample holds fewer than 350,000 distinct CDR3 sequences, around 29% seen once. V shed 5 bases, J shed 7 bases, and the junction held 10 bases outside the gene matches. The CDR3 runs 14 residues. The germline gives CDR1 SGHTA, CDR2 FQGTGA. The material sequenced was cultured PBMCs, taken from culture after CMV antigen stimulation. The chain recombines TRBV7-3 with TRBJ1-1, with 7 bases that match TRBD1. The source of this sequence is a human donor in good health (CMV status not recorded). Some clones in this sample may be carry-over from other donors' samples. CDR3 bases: TGTGCCAGCAGCCAAACCACAGGGGTTCGTGAAGCTTTCTTT. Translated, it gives CASSQTTGVREAFF. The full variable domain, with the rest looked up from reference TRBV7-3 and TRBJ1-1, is GAGVSQTPSNKVTEKGKYVELRCDPISGHTALYWYRQSLGQGPEFLIYFQGTGAADDSGLPNDRFFAVRPEGSVSTLKIQRTERGDSAVYLCASSQTTGVREAFFGQGTRLTVV.